This TCR beta chain came from a study of CD8 T cells in ankylosing spondylitis. In TCRdb, the 5' RACE reads were re-called with MiXCR into one record per CDR3 protein. In the table there are about 220,000 distinct CDR3 sequences, roughly 24% of which are singletons. Study-wide results and caveats: Disease-linked clones reportedly showed significant enrichment in matched ankylosing spondylitis synovial fluid.

The CDR3 extends over 14 amino acids. V was clipped by 4 bases and J by 3 bases; unmatched bases: 5. The germline CDR1 and CDR2 sequences are SQVTM and ANQGSEA. This clonotype was seen at least ten times. Its specificity is unknown. The sequence derives from a male donor with ankylosing spondylitis or in good health (not recorded which). The J gene is TRBJ2-3, the V gene TRBV29-1; 9 bases agree with TRBD2. Sequencing was carried out using blood, either unsorted or a sorted T cell fraction (not recorded which). CDR3 sequence reads: CSVARLAETDTQYF. The CDR3 DNA is TGCAGCGTTGCCAGACTAGCGGAAACAGATACGCAGTATTTT.